This T cell receptor (beta chain) was profiled in a study of T cells in Graves' hyperthyroidism and ophthalmopathy (dated by TCRdb to the late 2010s). General notes on the study: Peripheral blood was sampled at the time of initial diagnosis, prior to any treatment. Whether ophthalmopathy could be predicted prospectively was tested in an independent validation cohort made up of 18 to 20 hyperthyroidism patients plus 17 patients who later progressed to ophthalmopathy. Following sampling, methimazole starting at 30 mg daily was given to hyperthyroidism patients, and high-dose intravenous methylprednisolone was given to ophthalmopathy patients. To identify distinguishing TCR V-J signatures, a discovery cohort of some 100 patients was used, comprising some 45 with Graves' ophthalmopathy and under 60 with stable Graves' hyperthyroidism. Thyroid tissue and blood T-cell repertoires from about six Graves' hyperthyroidism patients were also compared in the study. According to the paper, TCR Vbeta CDR3 sequencing was carried out on about 140 peripheral blood samples, which came from some 41 ophthalmopathy, approximately 78 hyperthyroidism and about 17 progressor patients. For training and testing, the approximately 97 patients in the discovery cohort were randomly divided in a 7:3 ratio. Summary of the overall study and its limitations: In validation, the model predicted progression to ophthalmopathy with 55% to 71% sensitivity and around 72% specificity, a median of 6.5 months before onset. A model built on a 13 V-J signature distinguished ophthalmopathy from stable hyperthyroidism, reaching 87.88% sensitivity and about 81% specificity in cross-validation and 80%/75% in testing. Sample size was not statistically predetermined, and blinding of investigators to group allocation was not performed. Most expanded thyroid clonotypes (frequency above 0.001) were also found in blood, which suggests that blood repertoires may mirror thyroid immune responses.

TCR beta CDR3 regions were amplified from RNA transcripts. The first round of RT-PCR for the TCR CDR3 was performed with the HTBI primer set and the Qiagen OneStep RT-PCR kit. The libraries were constructed in a second round of multiplex PCR and then size-selected and purified. Libraries were sequenced paired-end with 100 bp reads on an Illumina HiSeq2000. Concerning the study's data processing: Raw data were processed with SOAPnuke, discarding reads with adapters, uncalled bases, mean Phred below 15, or no exact constant-primer or identifier match. High-quality paired reads were merged using COPE v1.2.5, and each unique nucleotide sequence was defined as a clonotype. MiTCR v1.1 was used to align the clonotypes against IMGT TRBV, TRBD and TRBJ reference segments. Analysis was restricted to V-J combinations with a frequency above 0.0001, which covered roughly 99% of repertoires. The TCS score was defined as the ratio of F50 (clonal expansion) to E x V (chaos), calculated using BLOSUM62-based TCRdist between CDR3 peptides within each V-J. Welch's t-statistics and random forest reduced approximately 520 V-J features to about 13, which were used in a naive Bayes classifier (R e1071). The raw public reads went through TCRdb reprocessing: fastp at Q25, MiXCR clone calling, in-frame beta chains kept. Here each entry gathers all rows of one CDR3 protein and keeps the most common genes and DNA. These V and J calls rely on TCRdb rather than the paper's analysis. Across this sample there are approximately 400,000 distinct CDR3 sequences, with about 19% seen only once. The ten top clones hold around 4% of the sample.

From a lookup of the germline V gene, CDR1 and CDR2 are MDHEN and SYDVKM. Trimming leaves V shorter by 8 bases and J shorter by 2 bases, with the junction holding 3 bases beyond the gene matches. From its cysteine to its valine, the CDR3 spans 12 amino acids. The read is trimmed to its CDR3 DNA, 36 bases read in frame from base 1. Graves' hyperthyroidism was defined as stable when no progression to ophthalmopathy occurred over 18 months of follow-up. The hyperthyroidism patients were between 18 and 65 years old and newly diagnosed, with a disease duration of less than 2 months. Any patient with an uncontrolled infection, another autoimmune disease, pregnancy or lactation was excluded. Diagnoses were established on the basis of clinical symptoms, serum thyroxine and TRAb, thyroid ultrasound, and orbital computed tomography. PBMCs were separated from approximately 9.9 ml of fresh peripheral blood using Ficoll-Paque density gradient centrifugation. Total RNA was extracted with Trizol reagent, and quality was checked on an Agilent 2100 Bioanalyzer.

About this clonotype itself: It lacks a known antigen. Base qualities were left out, and no much larger clone turns up one base away.

This clonotype was sampled from a woman between 18 and 29 years old with Graves' hyperthyroidism. The receptor chain draws on TRBV28 and TRBJ2-7, and TRBD1 matches 7 of the central bases. Sequences were obtained from blood. The CDR3 region reads CASGTETYEQYV. Here is the DNA: TGTGCCAGCGGGACAGAGACCTACGAGCAGTACGTC.